One and the same sample provided the 32 T cell receptor beta chains below, sequenced in a study of T cell responses to AZD1222 COVID-19 vaccine. This table comes from immunoSEQ multiplex PCR, and its TCRdb copy is limited to in-frame clones, with some not included. The repertoire includes 130,000 to 150,000 clones, 86% of them detected once, and 5.1% sits in the top ten. The specimen comprised peripheral blood, sampled 28 days after the second AZD1222 dose. These receptor sequences come from an adult who received the AZD1222 COVID-19 vaccine.

V is TRBV6-5 and J is TRBJ2-7; D is uncertain. The V and J ends lost 6 bases and 5 bases respectively, with 11 bases between them. The CDR3 is made up of 12 amino acids. Looked up from germline, CDR1 is MNHEY and CDR2 is SVGAGI. The CDR3 spells CASRGVVHEQYF. The CDR3 bases are TGTGCCAGCAGGGGCGTCGTCCACGAGCAGTACTTC.

This clone was seen at least ten times. The V and J genes are TRBV19 and TRBJ2-1; D is possibly TRBD2 (6 bases). CDR1 and CDR2 from the germline V gene are LNHDA and SQIVND (reference sequence). This CDR3 is built from 17 residues. The V end lost 6 bases, the J end lost 0 bases, and 18 bases lay between the germline ends. The CDR3 DNA is TGTGCCAGTAGCCTTTGGGCGGGGTCGGTCTCCTACAATGAGCAGTTCTTC. Its translation is CASSLWAGSVSYNEQFF.

The rearrangement joins TRBV5-1 to TRBJ2-1; tentative D call: TRBD2 (5 bases). CDR1 is SGHRS and CDR2 is YFSETQ in the germline V gene. CDR3 length equals 14 residues. Between the trimmed V and J ends, which lost 0 bases and 3 bases, there was a span of 7 bases. The CDR3 region has the DNA TGCGCCAGCAGCTTGGTGGACTTCTACAATGAGCAGTTCTTC. This gives the protein CASSLVDFYNEQFF.

The CDR3 reads CASRQGPGREKLFF. The CDR3 region has the DNA TGTGCCAGCCGCCAAGGGCCTGGTCGTGAAAAACTGTTTTTT. V and J are TRBV28 and TRBJ1-4, with D unclear. CDR1 is MDHEN and CDR2 is SYDVKM in the germline V gene. The CDR3 contains 14 residues. V was shortened by 8 bases and J by 7 bases, with 17 bases between the two germline ends.

The V and J genes are TRBV7-8 and TRBJ1-4; 7 bases are a match to TRBD1. CDR1 and CDR2 from the germline V gene are SGHVS and FQNEAQ. The ends lost 2 bases at V and 8 bases at J; junction bases unmatched: 8. The CDR3 has 15 amino acids. CDR3 in amino acids: CASSLPTGWGEKLFF. CDR3 sequence (DNA): TGTGCCAGCAGCTTACCGACAGGGTGGGGAGAAAAACTGTTTTTT.

The rearrangement uses TRBV28 and TRBJ1-5; D ambiguous. The CDR3 is made up of 12 amino acids. The V end was cut by 2 bases, the J end by 10 bases, with 9 bases between. From germline, CDR1 is MDHEN and CDR2 SYDVKM. The CDR3 DNA is TGTGCCAGCAGTTTACTAGGGAGTCCCCAGCATTTT. This sequence encodes CASSLLGSPQHF. Looking up the rest from reference TRBV28 and TRBJ1-5 gives the full variable domain: DVKVTQSSRYLVKRTGEKVFLECVQDMDHENMFWYRQDPGLGLRLIYFSYDVKMKEKGDIPEGYSVSREKKERFSLILESASTNQTSMYLCASSLLGSPQHFGDGTRLSIL.

The chain employs TRBV28 and TRBJ2-7; the match to TRBD2 covers 8 bases. Looked up from germline, CDR1 is MDHEN and CDR2 is SYDVKM. CDR3 length: 14 residues. V was clipped by 11 bases and J by 5 bases; unmatched bases: 14. The CDR3 bases are TGTGCCGTCGATGGGGCCGGGGGGGCGAACGAGCAGTACTTC. The encoded protein is CAVDGAGGANEQYF.

The chain carries TRBV4-2 and TRBJ2-3; D may be TRBD1 (6 bases). The CDR3 is 15 residues long. Germline loops: CDR1 LGHNA, CDR2 YNFKEQ. V was trimmed by 4 bases and J by 2 bases, leaving 13 bases between them. DNA of the CDR3: TGTGCCAGCAGCCGCGGACAGCCAAACACAGATACGCAGTATTTT. Translation: CASSRGQPNTDTQYF.

For this clone: The sample holds other DNA sequences that translate to the same CDR3. The genes are TRBV4-1 and TRBJ1-2, with unresolved D. CDR1 MGHRA and CDR2 YSYEKL come from the germline V gene. The CDR3 length is 12 residues. Deletions cut 1 base from V and 5 bases from J, with 5 bases between. The CDR3 sequence is CASSQGAYGYTF. The CDR3 DNA is TGCGCCAGCAGCCAAGGGGCATATGGCTACACCTTC.

The chain links TRBV30 to TRBJ1-1; D may be TRBD1 (6 bases). CDR3 size: 10 residues. In germline, CDR1 is GTSNPN, CDR2 SVGIG (reference sequence). Deletions cut 5 bases from V and 11 bases from J, with 12 bases between. Here the CDR3 DNA reads TGTGCCTGGGGCCGGAGGGGGGCTTTCTTT. Its translation: CAWGRRGAFF.

The chain carries TRBV3-1 (or the pseudogene TRBV3-2) and TRBJ2-3; 9 nucleotides align to TRBD2. Germline CDR1 reads LGHDT; CDR2 reads YNNKEL (reference sequence). The CDR3 consists of 15 residues. V dropped 4 bases and J dropped 3; count of bases not matched to a gene: 5. CDR3 amino acids: CASSRAGGLTDTQYF. The CDR3 region has the DNA TGTGCCAGCAGCCGGGCGGGGGGGCTGACAGATACGCAGTATTTT.

The V call is TRBV4-2, the J call TRBJ1-4; D gene uncertain. Germline V gives CDR1 LGHNA, CDR2 YNFKEQ. V was pared by 1 base and J by 2 bases, with 11 bases between. This CDR3 is built from 16 residues. DNA of the CDR3: TGTGCCAGCAGCCAAGCTTCGGGTTCGACTAATGAAAAACTGTTTTTT. This sequence encodes CASSQASGSTNEKLFF.

Only a few counts were recorded for this clone. This chain joins TRBV7-2 and TRBJ2-7; D may be TRBD2 (7 bases). The germline V gene encodes CDR1 SGHTA and CDR2 FQGNSA. V gave up 2 bases and J gave up 2 bases, with 19 bases separating them. This CDR3 is 17 amino acids long. Here the CDR3 reads CASSLSVGGLGTYEQYF. In DNA, the CDR3 is TGTGCCAGCAGCTTATCGGTGGGGGGGCTTGGAACCTACGAGCAGTACTTC.

This chain connects TRBV9 to TRBJ1-2, with 8 bases lining up with TRBD1. Germline trimming cut 0 bases from V and 4 bases from J; bases unmatched to any gene: 2. CDR1 and CDR2 (germline): SGDLS, YYNGEE. The CDR3 extends over 14 amino acids. This CDR3 is CASSVGDRPYGYTF. The DNA of the CDR3 is TGTGCCAGCAGCGTAGGGGACAGGCCCTATGGCTACACCTTC.

The chain couples TRBV6-5 to TRBJ2-1, with 9 bases aligning to TRBD1. Germline assignment: CDR1 MNHEY and CDR2 SVGAGI. The CDR3 contains 16 residues. With V trimmed by 2 bases and J by 8 bases, 10 bases remained unmatched. CDR3 DNA sequence: TGTGCCAGCAGTTACACGTTCAGGGGACAGGGTGATGAGCAGTTCTTC. Translating gives CASSYTFRGQGDEQFF.

The V and J genes are TRBV4-2 and TRBJ1-5; a weak D match, TRBD1 (5 bases). Trimming took off 0 bases at V and 3 bases at J, with 9 bases between the two ends. The V gene's germline CDR1 is LGHNA and CDR2 YNFKEQ. The CDR3 sequence is 15 residues long. CDR3 sequence (DNA): TGTGCCAGCAGCCAAGACTCGGGGGTCAATCAGCCCCAGCATTTT. This gives the protein CASSQDSGVNQPQHF.

This clone appeared a few times. The rearrangement joins TRBV12-5 to TRBJ2-2, with 9 positions matching TRBD1. With 6 bases clipped from V and 2 bases from J, the junction kept 16 bases outside the gene matches. The CDR3 has 19 residues. The germline gives CDR1 LGHNT, CDR2 FRNRAP. CDR3 protein: CASGSGQGSLLINTGELFF. The DNA for the CDR3 is TGTGCTAGTGGCTCGGGACAGGGATCATTGTTAATAAACACCGGGGAGCTGTTTTTT.

The genes are TRBV18 and TRBJ2-7, with 7 bases identical to TRBD1. V shed 3 bases and J 3 bases; nucleotides not matched to a gene: 11. Germline CDR1 reads KGHSH; CDR2 reads LQKENI. The CDR3 is 16 amino acids. CDR3: CASSPLGQVADYEQYF. CDR3 coding DNA: TGTGCCAGCTCACCGTTAGGACAGGTTGCCGACTACGAGCAGTACTTC.

This sequence joins TRBV11-2 and TRBJ1-1; D gene uncertain. CDR3 size: 14 residues. Looked up from germline, CDR1 is SGHAT and CDR2 is FQNNGV. Deletions cut 0 bases from V and 7 bases from J, with 12 bases between. The CDR3 loop is CASSLEQSRHEAFF. The CDR3 DNA sequence: TGTGCCAGCAGCTTAGAACAGAGCCGACATGAAGCTTTCTTT.

CDR3 in amino acids: CASSSPPGQYNSPLHF. The CDR3 bases are TGTGCCAGCAGCTCCCCTCCGGGACAGTACAATTCACCCCTCCACTTT. The chain joins TRBV7-2 to TRBJ1-6; 7 bases line up with TRBD1. The germline CDR1 and CDR2 sequences are SGHTA and FQGNSA. The CDR3 is 16 amino acids. Unmatched junction bases numbered 10, after V lost 4 bases and J lost 7 bases.

The rearrangement joins TRBV10-3 to TRBJ2-7, with TRBD1 as a possible D gene (6 bases). The length of the CDR3 is 11 residues. V was trimmed by 6 bases and J by 5 bases, leaving 8 bases between them. From germline, CDR1 is ENHRY and CDR2 SYGVKD. DNA for the CDR3: TGTGCCATCAGGGGGGCGGACGAGCAGTACTTC. As protein: CAIRGADEQYF.

J is TRBJ2-7 and V is TRBV6-5; D might be TRBD1 (6 bases). This CDR3 has 14 amino acids. V shed 2 bases and J shed 2 bases, with 10 bases lying between them. Germline-derived CDR1 and CDR2 are MNHEY and SVGAGI. The CDR3 DNA reads as TGTGCCAGCAGTTACAGGGGGTTAACCTACGAGCAGTACTTC. This gives the protein CASSYRGLTYEQYF.

This clone was found a few times. The genes are TRBV27 and TRBJ1-2; 8 nucleotides match TRBD1. Trimming at V came to 5 bases and at J to 6 bases, leaving 8 bases not matched to a gene. The CDR3 sequence is 14 residues long. CDR1 MNHEY and CDR2 SMNVEV come from the germline V gene (reference sequence). This CDR3 reads CASSPTTGEDGYTF. CDR3 nucleotides: TGTGCCAGCAGTCCAACGACAGGGGAGGATGGCTACACCTTC.

This clone has just one count. The chain joins TRBV4-1 to TRBJ2-7; 11 nucleotides line up with TRBD2. The CDR3 spans 19 residues. After removal of 5 bases from V and 2 bases from J, the junction contained 17 bases not matched to a gene. Germline CDR1 reads MGHRA; CDR2 reads YSYEKL. CDR3 in amino acids: CASSFGWLAGGQGPYEQYF. CDR3 in DNA: TGCGCCAGCAGCTTCGGTTGGCTAGCGGGAGGACAAGGGCCCTACGAGCAGTACTTC.

This chain links TRBV5-4 with TRBJ1-6; 7 positions agree with TRBD1. CDR3 length equals 14 residues. Germline values: CDR1 SGHNT, CDR2 YYREEE (reference sequence). V lost 2 bases, J lost 7 bases, and 3 bases stayed unmatched. The CDR3 bases are TGTGCCAGCAGCTTACAGGGGATGAATTCACCCCTCCACTTT. Translating gives CASSLQGMNSPLHF. Complete variable domain (other parts from reference TRBV5-4 and TRBJ1-6): ETGVTQSPTHLIKTRGQQVTLRCSSQSGHNTVSWYQQALGQGPQFIFQYYREEENGRGNFPPRFSGLQFPNYSSELNVNALELDDSALYLCASSLQGMNSPLHFGNGTRLTVT.

This clone appeared once. The chain employs TRBV9 and TRBJ2-1; D gene unclear. The CDR3 contains 17 residues. The germline V gene has CDR1 SGDLS and CDR2 YYNGEE. V was clipped by 0 bases and J by 1 base, with 14 bases between them. The chain's CDR3 is CASSVASPHSSYNEQFF. CDR3 DNA: TGTGCCAGCAGCGTAGCTTCCCCCCACTCATCCTACAATGAGCAGTTCTTC. The complete variable domain, with remaining parts taken from reference TRBV9 and TRBJ2-1, reads DSGVTQTPKHLITATGQRVTLRCSPRSGDLSVYWYQQSLDQGLQFLIQYYNGEERAKGNILERFSAQQFPDLHSELNLSSLELGDSALYFCASSVASPHSSYNEQFFGPGTRLTVL.

The chain is built from TRBV29-1 and TRBJ1-1; D is ambiguous. The V end was cut by 6 bases, the J end by 4 bases, with 15 bases between. CDR1 is SQVTM and CDR2 is ANQGSEA in the germline V gene. The CDR3 runs 13 residues. The CDR3 DNA reads as TGCAGCGTGACCCGCCAGACGACCACTGAAGCTTTCTTT. Amino acids: CSVTRQTTTEAFF.

This clone has only one observation. V and J are TRBV25-1 and TRBJ2-1; TRBD2 agrees at 11 bases. After removal of 8 bases from V and 8 bases from J, the junction contained 8 bases not matched to a gene. The CDR3 extends over 14 amino acids. CDR1 MGHDK and CDR2 SYGVNS come from the germline V gene. The CDR3 sequence: CASGVAGGPDEQFF. Written as DNA, the CDR3 is TGTGCCAGCGGGGTAGCGGGAGGGCCTGATGAGCAGTTCTTC. Full variable domain (missing parts from reference TRBV25-1 and TRBJ2-1): EADIYQTPRYLVIGTGKKITLECSQTMGHDKMYWYQQDPGMELHLIHYSYGVNSTEKGDLSSESTVSRIRTEHFPLTLESARPSHTSQYLCASGVAGGPDEQFFGPGTRLTVL.

As concerns this clone: Its ends do not fully match the called genes, so a read error is possible. The chain combines TRBV3-1 (or the pseudogene TRBV3-2) with TRBJ2-5; D gene unclear. This CDR3 has 10 amino acids. Germline-derived CDR1 and CDR2 are LGHDT and YNNKEL (reference sequence). DNA of the CDR3: TGTGCCAGCAGCGAAGAGACCCAGTACTTC. It encodes CASSEETQYF.

The chain carries TRBV3-1 (or the pseudogene TRBV3-2) and TRBJ2-7; no firm D call. The CDR3 runs 15 residues. Germline assignment: CDR1 LGHDT and CDR2 YNNKEL (reference sequence). Trimming removed 1 base from V and 0 bases from J, with 10 bases in between. This CDR3 is CASSQGHTDSYEQYF. CDR3 in DNA: TGTGCCAGCAGCCAAGGTCACACAGACTCCTACGAGCAGTACTTC.

The chain combines TRBV18 with TRBJ1-1; a weak D match, TRBD1 (5 bases). Trimming removed 0 bases at V and 5 bases at J, with 13 bases between. The germline CDR1 and CDR2 sequences are KGHSH and LQKENI. The CDR3 has 15 residues. Here the CDR3 DNA reads TGTGCCAGCTCACCACCGGGGGGGGATCTAACTGAAGCTTTCTTT. Translation: CASSPPGGDLTEAFF.

The chain joins TRBV14 to TRBJ2-1; no definite D call. The CDR3 length is 14 residues. Germline lookup yields CDR1 SGHDN and CDR2 FVKESK. The germline V and J ends were trimmed by 2 bases and 7 bases, with 12 bases remaining between them. The CDR3 nucleotides are TGTGCCAGCAGCCAACTTCAAATGGGGAATGAGCAGTTCTTC. Amino acids: CASSQLQMGNEQFF. Using reference TRBV14 and TRBJ2-1 for the parts outside the CDR3, the full variable domain is EAGVTQFPSHSVIEKGQTVTLRCDPISGHDNLYWYRRVMGKEIKFLLHFVKESKQDESGMPNNRFLAERTGGTYSTLKVQPAELEDSGVYFCASSQLQMGNEQFFGPGTRLTVL.